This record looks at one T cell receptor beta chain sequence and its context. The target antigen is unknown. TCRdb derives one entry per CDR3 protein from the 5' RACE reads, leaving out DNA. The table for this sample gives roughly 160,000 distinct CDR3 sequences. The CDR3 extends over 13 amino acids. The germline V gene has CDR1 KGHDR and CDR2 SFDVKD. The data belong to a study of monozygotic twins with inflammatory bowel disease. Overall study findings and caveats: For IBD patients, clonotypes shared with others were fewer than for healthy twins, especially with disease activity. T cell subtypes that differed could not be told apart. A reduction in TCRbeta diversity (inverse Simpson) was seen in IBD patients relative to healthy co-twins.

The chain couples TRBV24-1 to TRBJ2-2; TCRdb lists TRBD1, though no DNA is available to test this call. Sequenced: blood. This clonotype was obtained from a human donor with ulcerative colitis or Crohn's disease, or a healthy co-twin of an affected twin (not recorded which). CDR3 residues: CATRQLSTGELFF.